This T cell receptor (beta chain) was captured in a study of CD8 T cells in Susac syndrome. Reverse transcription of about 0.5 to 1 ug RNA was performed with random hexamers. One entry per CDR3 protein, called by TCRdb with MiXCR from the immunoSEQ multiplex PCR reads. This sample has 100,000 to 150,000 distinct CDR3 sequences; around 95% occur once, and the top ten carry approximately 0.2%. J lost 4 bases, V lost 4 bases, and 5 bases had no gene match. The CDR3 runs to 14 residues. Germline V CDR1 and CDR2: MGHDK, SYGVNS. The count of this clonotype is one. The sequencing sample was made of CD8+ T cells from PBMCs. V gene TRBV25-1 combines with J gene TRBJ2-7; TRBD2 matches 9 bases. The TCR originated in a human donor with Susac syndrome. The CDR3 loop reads CASSVGTSRYEQYF. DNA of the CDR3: TGTGCCAGCAGTGTGGGGACTAGCAGATACGAGCAGTACTTC.